Below, 15 T cell receptor beta chains from the same sample are listed, as sequenced in a study of cytomegalovirus exposure and HLA in healthy donors. The primer mix had 60 Vbeta and 13 Jbeta primers. The method was immunoSEQ multiplex PCR; TCRdb's version includes in-frame clones alone and lacks a portion of them. The sample holds fewer than 110,000 clones, roughly 82% seen once. Sequenced material: PBMCs. The receptor set was obtained from a man aged 25-40 years in good health and CMV-seropositive.

This sequence joins TRBV9 and TRBJ2-3, with 8 bases lining up with TRBD2. Germline CDR1 reads SGDLS; CDR2 reads YYNGEE. Trimming at V came to 3 bases and at J to 5 bases, leaving 11 bases not matched to a gene. This CDR3 contains 16 residues. CDR3 coding DNA: TGTGCCAGCAGCGCCTTCGGGGGGGCCCAGGAAGATACGCAGTATTTT. As protein: CASSAFGGAQEDTQYF. The entire variable domain, with the rest obtained from reference TRBV9 and TRBJ2-3, is as follows: DSGVTQTPKHLITATGQRVTLRCSPRSGDLSVYWYQQSLDQGLQFLIQYYNGEERAKGNILERFSAQQFPDLHSELNLSSLELGDSALYFCASSAFGGAQEDTQYFGPGTRLTVL.

With regard to this clone: The junction does not match germline at one end; this may be a read error. The chain is built from TRBV9 and TRBJ2-6; weak D call: TRBD1 (5 bases). Germline V CDR1 and CDR2: SGDLS, YYNGEE. The CDR3 spans 17 residues. Here the CDR3 DNA reads TGTGCCAGCAGCGTAGAACCGGAACACTCTGGGGCCAACGGCCTGACTTTC. Amino acids: CASSVEPEHSGANGLTF. The full variable domain, rest sourced from reference TRBV9 and TRBJ2-6, is DSGVTQTPKHLITATGQRVTLRCSPRSGDLSVYWYQQSLDQGLQFLIQYYNGEERAKGNILERFSAQQFPDLHSELNLSSLELGDSALYFCASSVEPEHSGANGLTFGAGSRLTVL.

There are a few counts of this clone. The V gene is TRBV6-4, the J gene TRBJ1-2; 9 nucleotides agree with TRBD1. Germline V gene data show CDR1 as MRHNA and CDR2 as SNTAGT. The CDR3 extends over 13 amino acids. Trimming took 10 bases from V and 7 from J; bases not matched to a gene: 10. The CDR3 loop reads CATYPGTGSGYTF. CDR3 nucleotide sequence: TGTGCCACCTATCCCGGGACAGGGTCTGGCTACACCTTC.

This clone turned up a few times. The gene calls are TRBV11-2 and TRBJ2-3; a possible D gene is TRBD1 (6 bases). CDR1 is SGHAT and CDR2 is FQNNGV in the germline V gene. The CDR3 contains 15 residues. The germline V and J ends were trimmed by 8 bases and 3 bases, with 18 bases remaining between them. CDR3 region: CASGNRESRTDTQYF. The CDR3 nucleotides read TGTGCCAGCGGAAACAGGGAAAGCCGTACAGATACGCAGTATTTT.

CDR3 nucleotide sequence: TGTGCCAGCACAACGACAGGGCTGGGAAACTATGGCTACACCTTC. This gives the protein CASTTTGLGNYGYTF. V is TRBV6-6 and J is TRBJ1-2, with 7 bases aligning to TRBD1. The germline V gene encodes CDR1 MNHNY and CDR2 SVGAGI (reference sequence). This CDR3 region has 15 residues. With V trimmed by 7 bases and J by 2 bases, 10 bases remained unmatched.

Turning to this clone: The junction differs from germline at one of its ends, possibly a read error. This chain uses TRBV5-1 with TRBJ2-6; TRBD1 is a possible D gene (5 bases). This CDR3 is 14 amino acids long. CDR1 is SGHRS and CDR2 is YFSETQ in the germline V gene. The CDR3 nucleotides read TGCGCCAGCAGCTTGATCTCTGGGGCCAACGGCCTGACTTTC. Its protein product is CASSLISGANGLTF. Full variable domain (outside the CDR3, taken from reference TRBV5-1 and TRBJ2-6): KAGVTQTPRYLIKTRGQQVTLSCSPISGHRSVSWYQQTPGQGLQFLFEYFSETQRNKGNFPGRFSGRQFSNSRSEMNVSTLELGDSALYLCASSLISGANGLTFGAGSRLTVL.

The chain carries TRBV11-2 and TRBJ2-5; D is possibly TRBD2 (7 bases). Trimming removed 3 bases at V and 3 bases at J, with 23 bases between. The CDR3 length is 18 residues. Germline CDR1 is SGHAT and CDR2 is FQNNGV. CDR3 amino acids: CASSFPLQGRGTKETQYF. CDR3 in DNA: TGTGCCAGCAGCTTTCCCCTCCAGGGGAGGGGCACTAAAGAGACCCAGTACTTC.

This sequence joins TRBV14 and TRBJ1-2; D gene unclear. V was shortened by 1 base and J by 6 bases, with 18 bases between the two germline ends. Germline V gives CDR1 SGHDN, CDR2 FVKESK. The CDR3 runs to 16 residues. The CDR3 bases are TGTGCCAGCAGCCAAGGCGAGAGGGCCCGGGTGGATGGCTACACCTTC. It translates to CASSQGERARVDGYTF. The full variable domain, with the rest looked up from reference TRBV14 and TRBJ1-2, is EAGVTQFPSHSVIEKGQTVTLRCDPISGHDNLYWYRRVMGKEIKFLLHFVKESKQDESGMPNNRFLAERTGGTYSTLKVQPAELEDSGVYFCASSQGERARVDGYTFGSGTRLTVV.

The chain couples TRBV20-1 to TRBJ2-7; D is perhaps TRBD1 (5 bases). Per germline, CDR1 DFQATT and CDR2 SNEGSKA (reference sequence). V dropped 5 bases and J dropped 4 bases, with 9 bases sitting between them. This CDR3 is built from 11 residues. The CDR3 DNA reads as TGCAGTGCTCCAACAGGTTACGAGCAGTACTTC. It translates to CSAPTGYEQYF.

This chain joins TRBV11-2 and TRBJ1-2, with 10 positions matching TRBD1. J gave up 7 bases and V 2 bases, and 4 bases lay outside the gene matches. The V gene's germline CDR1 is SGHAT and CDR2 FQNNGV. This CDR3 is built from 14 residues. CDR3 region: CASSLSDRGPGYTF. DNA of the CDR3: TGTGCCAGCAGCTTATCTGACAGGGGGCCTGGCTACACCTTC.

The chain uses TRBV5-1 and TRBJ1-1, with D possibly matching TRBD1 (6 bases). Per the germline V gene, CDR1 is SGHRS and CDR2 is YFSETQ. V was trimmed by 2 bases and J by 3 bases, leaving 14 bases between them. The CDR3 is made up of 15 amino acids. The CDR3 protein is CASSFTGLPYTEAFF. The DNA of the CDR3 is TGCGCCAGCAGCTTTACAGGGTTACCATACACTGAAGCTTTCTTT. Combining the CDR3 with reference TRBV5-1 and TRBJ1-1 gives the whole variable domain KAGVTQTPRYLIKTRGQQVTLSCSPISGHRSVSWYQQTPGQGLQFLFEYFSETQRNKGNFPGRFSGRQFSNSRSEMNVSTLELGDSALYLCASSFTGLPYTEAFFGQGTRLTVV.

The chain uses TRBV6-5 and TRBJ2-2, with 7 bases matching TRBD1. Trimming at V came to 8 bases and at J to 5 bases, leaving 8 bases not matched to a gene. This CDR3 region has 14 residues. CDR1 and CDR2 (germline): MNHEY, SVGAGI. Written as DNA, the CDR3 is TGTGCCAGCGGATACAGGGGTCTTACCGGGGAGCTGTTTTTT. The encoded protein is CASGYRGLTGELFF.

The chain employs TRBV2 and TRBJ2-1; a possible D gene is TRBD2 (7 bases). The germline CDR1 and CDR2 sequences are SNHLY and FYNNEI. This CDR3 region has 13 residues. Here the CDR3 DNA reads TGTGCTGGGGGGGCCCAGGGCGTGAATGAGCAGTTCTTC. Amino acids: CAGGAQGVNEQFF.

The chain couples TRBV12-5 to TRBJ2-2; 7 bases are shared with TRBD2. The V segment lost 4 bases and the J segment 4 bases; nucleotides outside the gene matches: 27. Germline V gene data show CDR1 as LGHNT and CDR2 as FRNRAP. The CDR3 is made up of 22 amino acids. CDR3 amino acids: CASGYSRKASRGGGNITGELFF. In nucleotides, the CDR3 is TGTGCTAGTGGTTACTCCCGTAAGGCTTCTCGTGGGGGGGGGAACATCACCGGGGAGCTGTTTTTT.

The V call is TRBV10-2, the J call TRBJ2-2; TRBD2 matches at 10 bases. Germline V gene data show CDR1 as WSHSY and CDR2 as SAAADI. V lost 4 bases, J lost 6 bases, and 8 bases stayed unmatched. The CDR3 runs to 16 residues. CDR3 in amino acids: CASSALATSGPGELFF. The DNA of the CDR3 is TGCGCCAGCAGTGCCCTCGCGACTAGCGGGCCCGGGGAGCTGTTTTTT.